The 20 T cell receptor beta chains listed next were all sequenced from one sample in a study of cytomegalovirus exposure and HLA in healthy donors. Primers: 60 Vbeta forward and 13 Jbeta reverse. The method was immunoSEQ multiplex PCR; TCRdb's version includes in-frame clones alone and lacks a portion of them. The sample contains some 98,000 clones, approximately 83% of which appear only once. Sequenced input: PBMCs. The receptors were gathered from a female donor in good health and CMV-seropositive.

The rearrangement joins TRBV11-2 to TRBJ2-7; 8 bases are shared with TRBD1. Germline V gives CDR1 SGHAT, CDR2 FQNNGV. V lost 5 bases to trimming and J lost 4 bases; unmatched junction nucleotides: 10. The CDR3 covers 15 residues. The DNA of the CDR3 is TGTGCCAGCAGCCTATGGGGACAGGTGGGTTACGAGCAGTACTTC. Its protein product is CASSLWGQVGYEQYF.

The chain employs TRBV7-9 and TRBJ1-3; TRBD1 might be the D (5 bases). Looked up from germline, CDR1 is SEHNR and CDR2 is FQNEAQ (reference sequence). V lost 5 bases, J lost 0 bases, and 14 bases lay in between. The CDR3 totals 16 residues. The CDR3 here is CASSPSGAFSGNTIYF. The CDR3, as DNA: TGTGCCAGCAGCCCCAGTGGGGCCTTCTCTGGAAACACCATATATTTT.

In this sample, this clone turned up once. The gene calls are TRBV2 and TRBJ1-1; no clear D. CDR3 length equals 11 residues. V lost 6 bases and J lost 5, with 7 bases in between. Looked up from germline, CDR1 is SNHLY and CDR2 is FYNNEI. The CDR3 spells CASRGGTEAFF. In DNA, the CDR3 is TGTGCCAGCAGGGGAGGGACTGAAGCTTTCTTT.

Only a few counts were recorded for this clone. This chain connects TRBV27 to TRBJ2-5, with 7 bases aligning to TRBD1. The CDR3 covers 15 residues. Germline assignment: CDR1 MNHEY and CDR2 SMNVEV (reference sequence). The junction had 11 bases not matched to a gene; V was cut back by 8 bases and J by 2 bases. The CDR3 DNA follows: TGTGCCAGCGGCAGACAGGGTCGGAGGCAAGAGACCCAGTACTTC. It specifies CASGRQGRRQETQYF.

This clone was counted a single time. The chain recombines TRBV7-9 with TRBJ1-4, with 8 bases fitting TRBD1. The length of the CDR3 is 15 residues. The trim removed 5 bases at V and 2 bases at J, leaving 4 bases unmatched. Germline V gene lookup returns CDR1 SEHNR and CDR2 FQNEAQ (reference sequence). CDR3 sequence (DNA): TGTGCCAGCAGCACGACAGGGGAGACTAATGAAAAACTGTTTTTT. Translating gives CASSTTGETNEKLFF.

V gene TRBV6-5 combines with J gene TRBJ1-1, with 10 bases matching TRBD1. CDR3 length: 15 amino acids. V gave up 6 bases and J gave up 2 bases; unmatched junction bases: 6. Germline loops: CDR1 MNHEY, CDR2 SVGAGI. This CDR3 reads CASRRRDRGNTEAFF. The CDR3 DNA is TGTGCCAGCAGGCGACGGGACAGGGGAAACACTGAAGCTTTCTTT.

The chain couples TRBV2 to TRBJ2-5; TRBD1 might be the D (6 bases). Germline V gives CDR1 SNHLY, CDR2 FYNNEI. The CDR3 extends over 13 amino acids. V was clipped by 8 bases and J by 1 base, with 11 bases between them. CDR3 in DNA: TGTGCCAGCCGGACGGACAGCCAAGAGACCCAGTACTTC. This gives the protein CASRTDSQETQYF.

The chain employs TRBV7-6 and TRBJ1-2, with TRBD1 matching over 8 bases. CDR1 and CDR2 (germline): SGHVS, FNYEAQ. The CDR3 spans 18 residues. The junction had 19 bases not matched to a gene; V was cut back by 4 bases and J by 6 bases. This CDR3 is CASSSGSGTGPPQDGYTF. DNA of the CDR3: TGTGCCAGCAGCTCGGGCTCCGGGACAGGCCCACCACAAGATGGCTACACCTTC.

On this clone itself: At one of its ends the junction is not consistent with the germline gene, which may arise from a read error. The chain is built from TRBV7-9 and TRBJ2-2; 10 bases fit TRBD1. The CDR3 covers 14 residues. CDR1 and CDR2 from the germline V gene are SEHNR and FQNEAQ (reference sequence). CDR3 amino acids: CSSSLGQGPGELFF. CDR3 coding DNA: TGTTCCAGCAGCTTGGGACAGGGGCCCGGGGAGCTGTTTTTT.

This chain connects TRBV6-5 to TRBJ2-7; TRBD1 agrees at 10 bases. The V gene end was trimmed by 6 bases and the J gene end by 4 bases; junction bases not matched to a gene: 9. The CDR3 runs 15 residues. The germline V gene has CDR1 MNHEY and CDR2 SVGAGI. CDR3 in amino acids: CASSRRGTGVYEQYF. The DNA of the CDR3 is TGTGCCAGCAGCCGACGAGGGACAGGGGTTTACGAGCAGTACTTC.

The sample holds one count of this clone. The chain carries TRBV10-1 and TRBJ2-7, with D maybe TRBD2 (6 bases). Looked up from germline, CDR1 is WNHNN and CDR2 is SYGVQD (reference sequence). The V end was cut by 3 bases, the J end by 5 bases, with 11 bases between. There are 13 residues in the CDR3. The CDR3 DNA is TGCGCCAGCAGTGACCGGTCGGGGGACGAGCAGTACTTC. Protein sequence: CASSDRSGDEQYF.

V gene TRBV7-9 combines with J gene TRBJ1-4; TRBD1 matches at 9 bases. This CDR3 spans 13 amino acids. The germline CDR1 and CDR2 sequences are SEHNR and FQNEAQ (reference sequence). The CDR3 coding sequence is TGTGCAGCTCCGGGACAGGGTGGTGAAAAACTGTTTTTT. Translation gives CAAPGQGGEKLFF.

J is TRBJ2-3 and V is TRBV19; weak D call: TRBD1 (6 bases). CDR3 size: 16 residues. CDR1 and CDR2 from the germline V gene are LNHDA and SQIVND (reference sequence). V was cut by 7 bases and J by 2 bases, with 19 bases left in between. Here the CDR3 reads CASKGFETGITDTQYF. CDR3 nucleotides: TGTGCCAGTAAAGGGTTCGAGACAGGTATCACAGATACGCAGTATTTT.

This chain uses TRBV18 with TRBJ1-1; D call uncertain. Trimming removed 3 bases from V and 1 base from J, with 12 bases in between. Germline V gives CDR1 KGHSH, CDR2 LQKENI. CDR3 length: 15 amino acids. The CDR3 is CASSPSSAGNTEAFF. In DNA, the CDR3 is TGTGCCAGCTCACCCTCATCGGCAGGGAACACTGAAGCTTTCTTT.

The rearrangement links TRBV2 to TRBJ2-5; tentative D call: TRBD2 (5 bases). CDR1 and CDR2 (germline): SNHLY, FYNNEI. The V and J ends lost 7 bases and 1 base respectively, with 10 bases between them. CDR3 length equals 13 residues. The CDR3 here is CASNRLPQETQYF. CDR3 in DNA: TGTGCCAGCAACCGACTACCCCAAGAGACCCAGTACTTC.

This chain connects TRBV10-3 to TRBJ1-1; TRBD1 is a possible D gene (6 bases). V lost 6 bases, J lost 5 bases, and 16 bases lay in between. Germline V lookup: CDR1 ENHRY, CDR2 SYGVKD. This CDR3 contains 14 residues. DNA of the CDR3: TGTGCCATCAGAAGGACAGCTGAGGGGACTGAAGCTTTCTTT. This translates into CAIRRTAEGTEAFF.

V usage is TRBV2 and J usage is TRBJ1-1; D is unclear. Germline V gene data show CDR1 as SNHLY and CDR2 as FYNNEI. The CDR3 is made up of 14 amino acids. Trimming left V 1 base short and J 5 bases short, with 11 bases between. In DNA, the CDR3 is TGTGCCAGCAGTGAAGGAGGCGTTTTAACTGAAGCTTTCTTT. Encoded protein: CASSEGGVLTEAFF.

CDR3 nucleotide sequence: TGTGCCAGCAGCTTACGAGGGGACACCCAAGAGACCCAGTACTTC. Protein product: CASSLRGDTQETQYF. This chain joins TRBV7-2 and TRBJ2-5, with a tentative D call TRBD1 (6 bases). V dropped 2 bases and J dropped 1 base, with 11 bases sitting between them. The CDR3 length is 15 residues. Looked up from germline, CDR1 is SGHTA and CDR2 is FQGNSA.

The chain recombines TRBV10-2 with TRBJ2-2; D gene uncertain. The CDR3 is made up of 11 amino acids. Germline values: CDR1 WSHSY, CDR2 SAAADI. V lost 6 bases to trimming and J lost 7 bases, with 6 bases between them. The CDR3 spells CASRHSGELFF. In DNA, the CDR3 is TGCGCCAGCAGACACAGCGGGGAGCTGTTTTTT.

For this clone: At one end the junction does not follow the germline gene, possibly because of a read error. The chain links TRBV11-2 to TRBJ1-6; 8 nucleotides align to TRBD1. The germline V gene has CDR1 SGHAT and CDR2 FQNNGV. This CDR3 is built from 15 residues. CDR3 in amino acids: CASSLDRTGTSPLHF. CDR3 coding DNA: TGTGCCAGCAGTTTAGATCGGACAGGGACGTCACCCCTCCACTTT.